Below, 17 T cell receptor beta chains from the same sample are listed, as sequenced in a study of T cells after yellow fever vaccination. Each CDR3 protein gets one entry after TCRdb re-called the 5' RACE reads with MiXCR. This table holds 400,000 or so distinct CDR3 sequences, 11% found once. The sequencing used PBMCs, collected on the day of the first yellow fever vaccination. The receptors come from a man aged 18 to 35 who received the YFV17D yellow fever vaccine.

This clonotype showed up just a few times. The rearrangement links TRBV20-1 to TRBJ2-1; 8 bases agree with TRBD2. Germline V gene data show CDR1 as DFQATT and CDR2 as SNEGSKA (reference sequence). V was pared by 3 bases and J by 0 bases, with 7 bases of the junction left unmatched. This CDR3 has 16 amino acids. The CDR3 loop reads CSASLGTRSSYNEQFF. The DNA of the CDR3 is TGCAGTGCTAGCCTCGGGACTAGGAGCTCCTACAATGAGCAGTTCTTC.

This chain joins TRBV10-1 and TRBJ2-7; 13 nucleotides line up with TRBD2. V lost 10 bases, J lost 3 bases, and 15 bases stayed unmatched. The CDR3 contains 17 residues. Germline CDR1 is WNHNN and CDR2 is SYGVQD (reference sequence). CDR3 loop: CANLRLAGGYPNYEQYF. DNA for the CDR3: TGCGCCAACCTTAGACTAGCGGGGGGATATCCGAACTACGAGCAGTACTTC.

This clonotype showed up just a few times. The chain uses TRBV5-1 and TRBJ1-5; 10 bases fit TRBD1. Germline lookup yields CDR1 SGHRS and CDR2 YFSETQ. The J segment lost 7 bases and the V segment lost 0 bases, leaving 10 bases of the junction unmatched. The CDR3 is made up of 17 amino acids. CDR3 residues: CASSLGSGQGGSQPQHF. In DNA, the CDR3 is TGCGCCAGCAGCTTGGGTTCTGGACAGGGGGGATCGCAGCCCCAGCATTTT.

This clonotype has ten or more counts. This chain links TRBV4-2 with TRBJ2-3; possible D gene TRBD2, 7 bases. Germline assignment: CDR1 LGHNA and CDR2 YNFKEQ. CDR3 size: 16 residues. V was shortened by 0 bases and J by 4 bases, with 14 bases between the two germline ends. CDR3 sequence (DNA): TGTGCCAGCAGCCAAGATTTAGGGGGGGCCCCAGATACGCAGTATTTT. This codes for CASSQDLGGAPDTQYF.

The chain employs TRBV20-1 and TRBJ1-4, with D unclear. This CDR3 is 14 amino acids long. Looked up from germline, CDR1 is DFQATT and CDR2 is SNEGSKA (reference sequence). V lost 1 base and J lost 3, with 9 bases in between. The CDR3 region is CSARGEGSNEKLFF. CDR3 coding DNA: TGCAGTGCTAGAGGAGAGGGATCTAATGAAAAACTGTTTTTT.

The chain links TRBV20-1 to TRBJ2-5, with TRBD2 identical over 12 bases. V shed 6 bases, J shed 4 bases, and the junction held 9 bases outside the gene matches. The length of the CDR3 is 15 residues. The germline CDR1 and CDR2 sequences are DFQATT and SNEGSKA (reference sequence). This CDR3 is CSAQETSGGGETQYF. DNA for the CDR3: TGCAGTGCCCAAGAGACTAGCGGGGGTGGAGAGACCCAGTACTTC.

This clonotype was found a few times. The chain recombines TRBV6-5 with TRBJ1-1; D is unclear. Between the trimmed V and J ends, which lost 2 bases and 0 bases, there was a span of 10 bases. CDR1 and CDR2 from the germline V gene are MNHEY and SVGAGI. The length of the CDR3 is 15 residues. In DNA, the CDR3 is TGTGCCAGCAGTTACCACAGTTCCATGAACACTGAAGCTTTCTTT. This sequence encodes CASSYHSSMNTEAFF.

On this clonotype itself: Germline and junction disagree at one end, which may indicate a read error. The V and J genes are TRBV27 and TRBJ1-2; D possibly corresponds to TRBD1 (5 bases). The CDR3 has 15 residues. CDR1 is MNHEY, CDR2 SMNVEV, per germline (reference sequence). CDR3 nucleotides: TGTGCCAGCAGTTTACGGGACCCTATTTACTATAGCTACACCTTC. Its protein is CASSLRDPIYYSYTF.

This chain links TRBV27 with TRBJ2-2; 8 nucleotides line up with TRBD1. CDR1 is MNHEY and CDR2 is SMNVEV in the germline V gene (reference sequence). V lost 5 bases, J lost 7 bases, and 12 bases stayed unmatched. The CDR3 is 16 residues long. The CDR3 sequence is CASSPDYGQGIGELFF. The CDR3 DNA is TGTGCCAGCAGTCCGGACTATGGACAGGGAATCGGGGAGCTGTTTTTT.

The V call is TRBV6-5, the J call TRBJ1-1; maybe TRBD1 (5 bases). The CDR3 extends over 15 amino acids. Germline V CDR1 and CDR2: MNHEY, SVGAGI. V was clipped by 2 bases and J by 11 bases, with 21 bases between them. The DNA for the CDR3 is TGTGCCAGCAGTTACGCAGGGCAGGGTTCCATAGGGGCTTTCTTT. Protein: CASSYAGQGSIGAFF.

The V and J genes are TRBV12-3 or TRBV12-4 and TRBJ2-7; 8 positions agree with TRBD2. Trimming cost V 5 bases and J 0 bases; bases outside gene matches: 12. CDR3 length: 17 residues. The CDR3 sequence is CASSPLLISGSSYEQYF. In DNA form, the CDR3 reads TGTGCCAGCAGTCCCCTCTTAATAAGCGGGAGCTCCTACGAGCAGTACTTC.

The J gene is TRBJ2-1, the V gene TRBV7-9; 13 bases are a match to TRBD2. There are 15 residues in the CDR3. J was trimmed by 6 bases and V by 6 bases; bases with no gene match: 5. Germline V gives CDR1 SEHNR, CDR2 FQNEAQ (reference sequence). This CDR3 reads CASRPTSGGINEQFF. CDR3 coding DNA: TGTGCCAGCAGGCCGACTAGCGGGGGGATCAATGAGCAGTTCTTC.

This clonotype was recorded a few times. The chain is built from TRBV20-1 and TRBJ1-4, with TRBD1 as a possible D gene (6 bases). Germline values: CDR1 DFQATT, CDR2 SNEGSKA (reference sequence). The length of the CDR3 is 15 residues. The V end was cut by 5 bases, the J end by 8 bases, with 21 bases between. CDR3 protein: CSAPNPGVGGEKLFF. CDR3 DNA sequence: TGCAGTGCTCCAAATCCAGGGGTTGGGGGGGAAAAACTGTTTTTT.

This clonotype was found many times. The genes are TRBV5-1 and TRBJ2-3; TRBD2 agrees at 8 bases. The CDR3 runs 14 residues. The germline gives CDR1 SGHRS, CDR2 YFSETQ. After removal of 7 bases from V and 2 bases from J, the junction contained 6 bases not matched to a gene. The CDR3 DNA is TGCGCCAGCGGTGGACTAGCCGACACAGATACGCAGTATTTT. This encodes CASGGLADTDTQYF. Together with reference TRBV5-1 and TRBJ2-3, the CDR3 gives the full variable domain: KAGVTQTPRYLIKTRGQQVTLSCSPISGHRSVSWYQQTPGQGLQFLFEYFSETQRNKGNFPGRFSGRQFSNSRSEMNVSTLELGDSALYLCASGGLADTDTQYFGPGTRLTVL.

The chain's CDR3 is CASSFGAGDYGYTF. CDR3 nucleotide sequence: TGTGCCAGCAGTTTCGGGGCAGGGGACTATGGCTACACCTTC. V is TRBV27 and J is TRBJ1-2; weak D call: TRBD1 (6 bases). Looked up from germline, CDR1 is MNHEY and CDR2 is SMNVEV (reference sequence). This CDR3 has 14 residues. V was pared by 3 bases and J by 3 bases, with 11 bases between.

The chain combines TRBV28 with TRBJ2-1; 8 positions match TRBD2. The CDR3 is 14 amino acids. CDR1 MDHEN and CDR2 SYDVKM come from the germline V gene. V shed 4 bases and J 6 bases; nucleotides not matched to a gene: 5. The CDR3 loop is CASSSGGAINEQFF. Here the CDR3 DNA reads TGTGCCAGCAGTTCGGGGGGGGCCATCAATGAGCAGTTCTTC.

This clonotype was seen more than once but under ten times. This chain joins TRBV29-1 and TRBJ2-7; TRBD1 or TRBD2 may be the D gene (5 bases each). The CDR3 contains 12 residues. The ends were cut back, 4 bases at V and 2 bases at J, with 9 bases in the middle. From germline, CDR1 is SQVTM and CDR2 ANQGSEA. The CDR3 DNA is TGCAGCGTTGGGGGGACCACCTACGAGCAGTACTTC. This translates into CSVGGTTYEQYF.